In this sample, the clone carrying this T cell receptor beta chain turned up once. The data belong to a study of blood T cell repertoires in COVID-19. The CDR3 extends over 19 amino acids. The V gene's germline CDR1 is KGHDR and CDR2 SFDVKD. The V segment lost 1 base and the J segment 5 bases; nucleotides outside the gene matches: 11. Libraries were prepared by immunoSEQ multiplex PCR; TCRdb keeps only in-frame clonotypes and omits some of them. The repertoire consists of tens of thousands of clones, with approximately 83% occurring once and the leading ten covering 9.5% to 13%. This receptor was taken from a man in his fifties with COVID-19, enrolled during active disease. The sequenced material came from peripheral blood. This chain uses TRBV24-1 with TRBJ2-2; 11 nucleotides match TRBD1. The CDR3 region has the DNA TGTGCCACCAGTGATTTTCGACCCGGGACAGGGGGAGGAACCGGGGAGCTGTTTTTT. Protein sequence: CATSDFRPGTGGGTGELFF.